A selection of T cell receptor beta chains follows, all from one sample in a study of early T cells in non-severe SARS-CoV-2 infection. TCRdb re-called the 5' RACE reads with MiXCR, one entry per CDR3 protein. In the table there are some 62,000 distinct CDR3 sequences, approximately 9.2% of which are singletons. The sequencing here drew on whole blood, taken at baseline. These receptor sequences come from an adult who was a healthcare worker with PCR-confirmed SARS-CoV-2 infection or an uninfected control (not recorded which). The CDR3 runs from the conserved cysteine through the conserved F or W. The D gene is left open where the match is weak. The size of a clone is reported for some rows only, either as once, few or many, or as a class for expanded clones.

v_call: TRBV14
clone_size: NA
j_call: TRBJ2-3
d_call: TRBD2
cdr3_nt: TGTGCCAGCAGCCGATCATTGGGACTAGCGGGAGCTGAAGATACGCAGTATTTT
cdr3_aa: CASSRSLGLAGAEDTQYF

v_call: TRBV5-1
clone_size: NA
j_call: TRBJ2-7
d_call: NA
cdr3_nt: TGCGCCAGCAGCACAATACGGACAAGCCCTGGCGAGCAGTACTTC
cdr3_aa: CASSTIRTSPGEQYF

v_call: TRBV29-1
clone_size: many
j_call: TRBJ1-1
d_call: TRBD1
cdr3_nt: TGCAGCGGGGGACAGGACACTGAAGCTTTCTTT
cdr3_aa: CSGGQDTEAFF

v_call: TRBV2
clone_size: NA
j_call: TRBJ2-3
d_call: NA
cdr3_nt: TGTGCCAGCAGTGATCTTCAGGGAGGCACAGATACGCAGTATTTT
cdr3_aa: CASSDLQGGTDTQYF

v_call: TRBV6-2/TRBV6-3
clone_size: NA
j_call: TRBJ2-1
d_call: TRBD2
cdr3_nt: TGTGCCAGCAGTAGGTGGGGACTAGCTAAGACATTCTTC
cdr3_aa: CASSRWGLAKTFF

v_call: TRBV7-8
clone_size: few
j_call: TRBJ2-1
d_call: NA
cdr3_nt: TGTGCCAGCAGCTTATTCGGGGGTAACGCGAATGAGCAGTTCTTC
cdr3_aa: CASSLFGGNANEQFF

v_call: TRBV6-4
clone_size: many
j_call: TRBJ1-6
d_call: NA
cdr3_nt: TGTGCCAGCAGTGTAAACCCCTCTTCACCCCTCCACTTT
cdr3_aa: CASSVNPSSPLHF

v_call: TRBV20-1
clone_size: many
j_call: TRBJ2-1
d_call: TRBD2
cdr3_nt: TGCAGTGCTAGGCGGCTAGCGGGAGCGTCCTACAATGAGCAGTTCTTC
cdr3_aa: CSARRLAGASYNEQFF

v_call: TRBV27
clone_size: many
j_call: TRBJ2-3
d_call: TRBD2
cdr3_nt: TGTGCCTCAGGGGAGGCGCCTCTAGCGGGAGGGCGCACAGATACGCAGTATTTT
cdr3_aa: CASGEAPLAGGRTDTQYF

v_call: TRBV12-3/TRBV12-4
clone_size: NA
j_call: TRBJ2-1
d_call: TRBD1
cdr3_nt: TGTGCCAGCAGACGAGCTCCGACAGGGGTCGGCAATGAGCAGTTCTTC
cdr3_aa: CASRRAPTGVGNEQFF

v_call: TRBV12-3/TRBV12-4
clone_size: many
j_call: TRBJ2-7
d_call: NA
cdr3_nt: TGTGCCAGCAGCGGGGCCTCCCGAGAGGTGAACGAGCAGTACTTC
cdr3_aa: CASSGASREVNEQYF

v_call: TRBV6-6
clone_size: NA
j_call: TRBJ1-6
d_call: TRBD1
cdr3_nt: TGTGCCAGCAGTTCCCACAGGACAGGGAGTAATTCACCCCTCCACTTT
cdr3_aa: CASSSHRTGSNSPLHF

v_call: TRBV3-1
clone_size: NA
j_call: TRBJ2-7
d_call: NA
cdr3_nt: TGTGCCAGCAGCCAAGATGACACATCCTACGAGCAGTACTTC
cdr3_aa: CASSQDDTSYEQYF

v_call: TRBV18
clone_size: few
j_call: TRBJ2-7
d_call: NA
cdr3_nt: TGTGCCAGCTCACCACCCAGTTCCTACGAGCAGTACTTC
cdr3_aa: CASSPPSSYEQYF

v_call: TRBV6-6
clone_size: NA
j_call: TRBJ1-1
d_call: NA
cdr3_nt: TGTGCCAGCAGTGGACCCTCGGGCACTGAAGCTTTCTTT
cdr3_aa: CASSGPSGTEAFF

v_call: TRBV6-6
clone_size: NA
j_call: TRBJ2-1
d_call: NA
cdr3_nt: TGTGCCAGCAGCATAGGGGACGTCAACAATGAGCAGTTCTTC
cdr3_aa: CASSIGDVNNEQFF

v_call: TRBV2
clone_size: NA
j_call: TRBJ2-3
d_call: TRBD1
cdr3_nt: TGTGCCAGCTGGTGGGACAGGGGAGATACGCAGTATTTT
cdr3_aa: CASWWDRGDTQYF

v_call: TRBV7-6
clone_size: few
j_call: TRBJ2-1
d_call: NA
cdr3_nt: TGTGCCAGCAGCCCGGGACGGCGCCGTGGTGAGCAGTTCTTC
cdr3_aa: CASSPGRRRGEQFF

v_call: TRBV18
clone_size: many
j_call: TRBJ2-3
d_call: NA
cdr3_nt: TGTGCCAGCTCCCCGGGACATCTGGATACGCAGTATTTT
cdr3_aa: CASSPGHLDTQYF

v_call: TRBV12-3/TRBV12-4
clone_size: NA
j_call: TRBJ1-1
d_call: NA
cdr3_nt: TGTGCCAGCAGTTTTGGGGGCCCCTTACACACTGAAGCTTTCTTT
cdr3_aa: CASSFGGPLHTEAFF

v_call: TRBV19
clone_size: few
j_call: TRBJ1-4
d_call: TRBD1
cdr3_nt: TGTGCCAGTAGTATTCGTACAGGGGATTTTGCAACTAATGAAAAACTGTTTTTT
cdr3_aa: CASSIRTGDFATNEKLFF

v_call: TRBV29-1
clone_size: many
j_call: TRBJ2-1
d_call: TRBD1
cdr3_nt: TGCAGCGTTGCGGGACAGGGTTCCTACAATGAGCAGTTCTTC
cdr3_aa: CSVAGQGSYNEQFF

v_call: TRBV20-1
clone_size: NA
j_call: TRBJ2-1
d_call: NA
cdr3_nt: TGCAGTGCTAGAGATAGGTCAGGGGCCGGTGAGCAGTTCTTC
cdr3_aa: CSARDRSGAGEQFF

v_call: TRBV20-1
clone_size: NA
j_call: TRBJ1-5
d_call: NA
cdr3_nt: TGCAGTGCTGAGCAGGGACCCGTGGGCAATCAGCCCCAGCATTTT
cdr3_aa: CSAEQGPVGNQPQHF

v_call: TRBV12-3/TRBV12-4
clone_size: few
j_call: TRBJ1-1
d_call: NA
cdr3_nt: TGTGCCAGCAGCCCCGGGGCTTTCTTT
cdr3_aa: CASSPGAFF

v_call: TRBV27
clone_size: NA
j_call: TRBJ2-2
d_call: NA
cdr3_nt: TGTGCCAGCAGTTGGGGGGCCGACACCGGGGAGCTGTTTTTT
cdr3_aa: CASSWGADTGELFF

v_call: TRBV12-3/TRBV12-4
clone_size: NA
j_call: TRBJ1-5
d_call: TRBD1
cdr3_nt: TGTGCCAGCAGTGCCTCCGGGACAGGCCACAATCAGCCCCAGCATTTT
cdr3_aa: CASSASGTGHNQPQHF

v_call: TRBV11-2
clone_size: many
j_call: TRBJ2-1
d_call: NA
cdr3_nt: TGTGCCAGCAGCTTAGATCCGACTAGCTCCTACAATGAGCAGTTCTTC
cdr3_aa: CASSLDPTSSYNEQFF

v_call: TRBV24-1
clone_size: few
j_call: TRBJ2-2
d_call: NA
cdr3_nt: TGTGCCACCAGTGATTTAAGGGACGGCTACACCGGGGAGCTGTTTTTT
cdr3_aa: CATSDLRDGYTGELFF

v_call: TRBV2
clone_size: NA
j_call: TRBJ2-3
d_call: NA
cdr3_nt: TGTGCCAGCAGCGAAAGGGGCGACTCTAGCACAGATACGCAGTATTTT
cdr3_aa: CASSERGDSSTDTQYF

v_call: TRBV5-1
clone_size: NA
j_call: TRBJ2-3
d_call: TRBD2
cdr3_nt: TGCGCCAGCAGCCAGGGACTAGAGGGCGATACGCAGTATTTT
cdr3_aa: CASSQGLEGDTQYF

v_call: TRBV24-1
clone_size: many
j_call: TRBJ2-7
d_call: NA
cdr3_nt: TGTGCCACCAGTGGAGGGTGGGCCTACGAGCAGTACTTC
cdr3_aa: CATSGGWAYEQYF

v_call: TRBV10-3
clone_size: many
j_call: TRBJ2-7
d_call: TRBD2
cdr3_nt: TGTGCCACGCGAGGACGGGAGGGCCTCTACGAGCAGTACTTC
cdr3_aa: CATRGREGLYEQYF

v_call: TRBV18
clone_size: few
j_call: TRBJ1-5
d_call: TRBD1
cdr3_nt: TGTGCCAGCTCCCCGACAGGGCCCAATCAGCCCCAGCATTTT
cdr3_aa: CASSPTGPNQPQHF

v_call: TRBV14
clone_size: NA
j_call: TRBJ1-2
d_call: NA
cdr3_nt: TGTGCCAGCAGCCAAGATCTTCGGGGCTGGGGGGATGGCTACACCTTC
cdr3_aa: CASSQDLRGWGDGYTF

v_call: TRBV12-3/TRBV12-4
clone_size: few
j_call: TRBJ1-5
d_call: NA
cdr3_nt: TGTGCCAGCAGTCCGGGGATGGGGCCCCAGCATTTT
cdr3_aa: CASSPGMGPQHF

v_call: TRBV12-3/TRBV12-4
clone_size: many
j_call: TRBJ1-5
d_call: NA
cdr3_nt: TGTGCCAGCAGTTTAAAGGGTCAGCCCCAGCATTTT
cdr3_aa: CASSLKGQPQHF

v_call: TRBV27
clone_size: few
j_call: TRBJ1-1
d_call: NA
cdr3_nt: TGTGCCAGCAGGGAGGGGGTGCTGAACACTGAAGCTTTCTTT
cdr3_aa: CASREGVLNTEAFF

v_call: TRBV20-1
clone_size: NA
j_call: TRBJ2-7
d_call: NA
cdr3_nt: TGCAGTGCTACCCATAGCGAGTACGAGCAGTACTTC
cdr3_aa: CSATHSEYEQYF

v_call: TRBV6-1
clone_size: few
j_call: TRBJ2-3
d_call: NA
cdr3_nt: TGTGCCAGCAGTGAAGGATGGGAGAATACGCAGTATTTT
cdr3_aa: CASSEGWENTQYF

v_call: TRBV7-6
clone_size: many
j_call: TRBJ2-5
d_call: NA
cdr3_nt: TGTGCCAGCAGCCCACGAGGTCAAGAGACCCAGTACTTC
cdr3_aa: CASSPRGQETQYF

v_call: TRBV20-1
clone_size: NA
j_call: TRBJ2-7
d_call: TRBD1
cdr3_nt: TGCAGTGCTAAACCGGGACAGGGATCCCACGAGCAGTACTTC
cdr3_aa: CSAKPGQGSHEQYF

v_call: TRBV5-1
clone_size: few
j_call: TRBJ2-3
d_call: NA
cdr3_nt: TGCGCCAGCGGACTTGGCGCAGATACGCAGTATTTT
cdr3_aa: CASGLGADTQYF

v_call: TRBV18
clone_size: few
j_call: TRBJ2-1
d_call: TRBD2
cdr3_nt: TGTGCCAGCCTCTTTAGCGGGAGCCTCTCCTACAATGAGCAGTTCTTC
cdr3_aa: CASLFSGSLSYNEQFF

v_call: TRBV5-5
clone_size: few
j_call: TRBJ1-1
d_call: NA
cdr3_nt: TGTGCCAGCAGCTTGAGCGGGACTTTGAACACTGAAGCTTTCTTT
cdr3_aa: CASSLSGTLNTEAFF

v_call: TRBV28
clone_size: few
j_call: TRBJ2-5
d_call: TRBD2
cdr3_nt: TGTGCCAGCACCCTAGCGGGAGCGGCGGAGACCCAGTACTTC
cdr3_aa: CASTLAGAAETQYF

v_call: TRBV12-3/TRBV12-4
clone_size: few
j_call: TRBJ2-7
d_call: TRBD1
cdr3_nt: TGTGCCAGCAGCACAGGGGGCCAGAGCTCCTACGAGCAGTACTTC
cdr3_aa: CASSTGGQSSYEQYF

v_call: TRBV6-6
clone_size: many
j_call: TRBJ2-7
d_call: TRBD1
cdr3_nt: TGTGCCAGCAGTTTTGGACAGGGTAACGTCTACGAGCAGTACTTC
cdr3_aa: CASSFGQGNVYEQYF

v_call: TRBV18
clone_size: NA
j_call: TRBJ2-3
d_call: TRBD1
cdr3_nt: TGTGCCAGCTCACCAGTTGGACAGGGCACAGATACGCAGTATTTT
cdr3_aa: CASSPVGQGTDTQYF

v_call: TRBV7-6
clone_size: many
j_call: TRBJ2-2
d_call: TRBD2
cdr3_nt: TGTGCCAGCAGCTGGGAGACAGTCAGCGGGATCAACGCCGGGGAGCTGTTTTTT
cdr3_aa: CASSWETVSGINAGELFF

v_call: TRBV24-1
clone_size: many
j_call: TRBJ2-1
d_call: TRBD1
cdr3_nt: TGTGCCACCAGGGGACAGGGGGGAAGAAATGAGCAGTTCTTC
cdr3_aa: CATRGQGGRNEQFF

v_call: TRBV11-2
clone_size: many
j_call: TRBJ1-1
d_call: TRBD1
cdr3_nt: TGTGCCAGCAGCCGAAACCCCGGACAGGGTGAAGCTTTCTTT
cdr3_aa: CASSRNPGQGEAFF

v_call: TRBV20-1
clone_size: NA
j_call: TRBJ2-5
d_call: TRBD2
cdr3_nt: TGCAGTGCTCTACCATTGGCGGACGGGACTAGCGGGAGAGACCAAGAGACCCAGTACTTC
cdr3_aa: CSALPLADGTSGRDQETQYF

v_call: TRBV12-3/TRBV12-4
clone_size: NA
j_call: TRBJ1-1
d_call: NA
cdr3_nt: TGTGCCAGCAGTTCGGGGCGGTATTCTGAAGCTTTCTTT
cdr3_aa: CASSSGRYSEAFF

v_call: TRBV12-3/TRBV12-4
clone_size: NA
j_call: TRBJ2-7
d_call: TRBD1
cdr3_nt: TGTGCCAGCAGCACCGGGACAGGGGGGCAGTACTTC
cdr3_aa: CASSTGTGGQYF

v_call: TRBV11-2
clone_size: many
j_call: TRBJ1-6
d_call: NA
cdr3_nt: TGTGCCAGCGAGGACCCGGGCGGTTCACCCCTCCACTTT
cdr3_aa: CASEDPGGSPLHF

v_call: TRBV12-3/TRBV12-4
clone_size: NA
j_call: TRBJ1-6
d_call: NA
cdr3_nt: TGTGCCAGCAGCCTCCAGAGGGGCTCCTATAATTCACCCCTCCACTTT
cdr3_aa: CASSLQRGSYNSPLHF

v_call: TRBV7-8
clone_size: NA
j_call: TRBJ2-1
d_call: NA
cdr3_nt: TGTGCCAGCAGCACCTCGCTCCGGGACTACAATGAGCAGTTCTTC
cdr3_aa: CASSTSLRDYNEQFF